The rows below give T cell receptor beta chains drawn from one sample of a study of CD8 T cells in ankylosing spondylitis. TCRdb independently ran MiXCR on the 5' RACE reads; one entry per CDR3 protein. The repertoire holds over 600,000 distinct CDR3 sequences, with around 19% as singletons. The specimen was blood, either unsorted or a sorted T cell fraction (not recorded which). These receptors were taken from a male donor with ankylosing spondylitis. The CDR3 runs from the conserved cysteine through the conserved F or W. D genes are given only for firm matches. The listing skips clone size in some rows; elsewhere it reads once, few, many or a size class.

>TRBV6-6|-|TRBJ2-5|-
TGTGCCAGCAGGGGACCACCCGGAGAGACCCAGTACTTC
CASRGPPGETQYF
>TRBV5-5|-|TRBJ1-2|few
TGTGCCAGCAGCTTGGTATTAGGCAGCAACTATGGCTACACCTTC
CASSLVLGSNYGYTF
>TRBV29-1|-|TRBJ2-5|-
TGCAGCGTTGAAGGGAGGACAGATCCGTACCAAGAGACCCAGTACTTC
CSVEGRTDPYQETQYF
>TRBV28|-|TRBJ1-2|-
TGTGCCAGCAGTTTAAGGGGCCGAGACTATGGCTACACCTTC
CASSLRGRDYGYTF
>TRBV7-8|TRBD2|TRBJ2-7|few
TGTGCCAGCAGCCCCCGGGGACTAGCGGGAGTCGAGCAGTACTTC
CASSPRGLAGVEQYF
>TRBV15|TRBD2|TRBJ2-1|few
TGTGCCACCAGCAGAGATATGGTACTAGCGCCCGACAATGAGCAGTTCTTC
CATSRDMVLAPDNEQFF
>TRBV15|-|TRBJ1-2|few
TGTGCCACCAGCCGGGGAGGGGTTGTCGGCTACACCTTC
CATSRGGVVGYTF
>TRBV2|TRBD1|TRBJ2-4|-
TGTGCCATCATTCCGGGACAGGGCGAAAACATTCAGTACTTC
CAIIPGQGENIQYF
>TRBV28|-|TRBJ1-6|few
TGTGCCAGCGTTATAGGGGGTGGGGGTTCTCAACCCCTCCACTTT
CASVIGGGGSQPLHF
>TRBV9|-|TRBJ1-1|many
TGTGCCAGCAGCCCGACCGGGACGGTGAACACTGAAGCTTTCTTT
CASSPTGTVNTEAFF
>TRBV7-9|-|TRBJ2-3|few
TGTGCCAGCAGCTTAATTCACGACACAGATACGCAGTATTTT
CASSLIHDTDTQYF
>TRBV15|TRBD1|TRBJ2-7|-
TGTGCCACCAGCAGAGATCAAGGGACAGGGTTTTCTCGAGGCGAGCAGTACTTC
CATSRDQGTGFSRGEQYF
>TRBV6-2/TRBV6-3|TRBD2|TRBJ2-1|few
TGTGCCACAGGACTAGCGGGATTAAATGAGCAGTTCTTC
CATGLAGLNEQFF
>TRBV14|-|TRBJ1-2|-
TGTGCCAGCAGCCCGGACAGCGTAAACTATGGCTACACCTTC
CASSPDSVNYGYTF
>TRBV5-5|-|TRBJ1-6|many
TGTGCCAGCAGCCCCATTATCAATAATTCACCCCTCCACTTT
CASSPIINNSPLHF
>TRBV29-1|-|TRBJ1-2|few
TGCAGCGTTTCCTTTTGGGGGGACTCTGGCTACACCTTC
CSVSFWGDSGYTF
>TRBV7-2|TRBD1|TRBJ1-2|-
TGTGCCAGCAGCCCCGACAGGGGGCGAGGAGTCTACACCTTC
CASSPDRGRGVYTF
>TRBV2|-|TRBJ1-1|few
TGTGCCAGCAGGAAAACAGGGAGGGGGGCTGAAGCTTTCTTT
CASRKTGRGAEAFF
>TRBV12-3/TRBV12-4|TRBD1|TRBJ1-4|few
TGTGCCAGCAGCCCAGACAGGGGGCTTAAAAGGTCAAGAGAAAAACTGTTTTTT
CASSPDRGLKRSREKLFF
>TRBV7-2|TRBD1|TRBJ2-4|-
TGTGCCAGCAGCTTAGAGTGGGTGCGACAGGGCTCGGTGCAGTACTTC
CASSLEWVRQGSVQYF
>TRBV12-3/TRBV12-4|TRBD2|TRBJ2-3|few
TGTGCCAGCAGTTTAGTTGGACTAGCGGGGGTAACCCATACGCAGTATTTT
CASSLVGLAGVTHTQYF
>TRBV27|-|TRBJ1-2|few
TGTGCCAGCAGTCCCAAGGGGCTGGGGTATGGCTACACCTTC
CASSPKGLGYGYTF
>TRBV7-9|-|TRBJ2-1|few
TGTGCCAGCAGCTTACCTGGTGGCAGGTACAATGAGCAGTTCTTC
CASSLPGGRYNEQFF
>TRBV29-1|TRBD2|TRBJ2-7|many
TGCAGCGTCGGGAGCGGGGGATCCTACGAGCAGTACTTC
CSVGSGGSYEQYF
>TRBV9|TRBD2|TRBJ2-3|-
TGTGCCAGCAGCGTAGGCCAGCGGGAGTACACAGATACGCAGTATTTT
CASSVGQREYTDTQYF
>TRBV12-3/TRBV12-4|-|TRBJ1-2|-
TGTGCCAGCAGTTCTCAGCCCTTCACTAACTATGGCTACACCTTC
CASSSQPFTNYGYTF
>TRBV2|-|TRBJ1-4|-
TGTGCCAGCAGTTGGGCCACAACTAATGAAAAACTGTTTTTT
CASSWATTNEKLFF
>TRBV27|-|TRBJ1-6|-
TGTGCCAGCAGTAGCGTGCGGGGATGGAATTCACCCCTCCACTTT
CASSSVRGWNSPLHF
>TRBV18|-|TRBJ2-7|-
TGTGCCAGCCAAAGCCCCACCTACGAGCAGTACTTC
CASQSPTYEQYF
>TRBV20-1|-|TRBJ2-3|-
TGCAGTGCTAGAGAAGGGGCAGGGCGGGATACGCAGTATTTT
CSAREGAGRDTQYF
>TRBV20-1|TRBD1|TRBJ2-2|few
TGCAGTGCTAGCCCCGGGACAGGGGGCACCGGGGAGCTGTTTTTT
CSASPGTGGTGELFF
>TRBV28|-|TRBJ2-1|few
TGTGCCAGCAGTTTTTCAGGGGGGAGGGGTGAGCAGTTCTTC
CASSFSGGRGEQFF
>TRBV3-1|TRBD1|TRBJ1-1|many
TGTGCCAGCAGCCAAGCAGGGGGCACTGAAGCTTTCTTT
CASSQAGGTEAFF
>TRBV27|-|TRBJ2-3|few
TGTGCCAGCAGTTCCCTCGGGGGCACAGATACGCAGTATTTT
CASSSLGGTDTQYF
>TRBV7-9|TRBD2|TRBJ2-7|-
TGTGCCAGCAGCTTAACTAGCGGGGGGGTCTCCTACGAGCAGTACTTC
CASSLTSGGVSYEQYF
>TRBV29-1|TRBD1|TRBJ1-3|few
TGCAGCGTTGTATTTACAGGGGGCGGAAACACCATATATTTT
CSVVFTGGGNTIYF
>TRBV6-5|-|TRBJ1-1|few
TGTGCCAGCAGTTACTCGGGTAAAACGATGGGTGCTTTCTTT
CASSYSGKTMGAFF
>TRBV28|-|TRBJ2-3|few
TGTGCCAGCGAGCGGTGGTCCACAGATACGCAGTATTTT
CASERWSTDTQYF
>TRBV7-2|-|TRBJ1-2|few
TGTGCCAGCAGCTTACTACAGGGAGCGACCAGGAGATATGGCTACACCTTC
CASSLLQGATRRYGYTF
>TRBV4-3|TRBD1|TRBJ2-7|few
TGCGCCAGCAGCCAAGATTCCGGTGGGGACAGCTCCTACGAGCAGTACTTC
CASSQDSGGDSSYEQYF
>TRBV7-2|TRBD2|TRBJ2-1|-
TGTGCCAGCAGCTTAGTATGGGCTGCGGGAGGGAGGAATGAGCAGTTCTTC
CASSLVWAAGGRNEQFF
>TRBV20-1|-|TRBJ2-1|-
TGCAGAGCTAGAGATCCGGTAGCTATTACGGGGAGGTATGAGCAGTTCTTC
CRARDPVAITGRYEQFF
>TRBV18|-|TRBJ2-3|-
TGTGCCAGCTCACCACGGGTTCCAGTCTTCGATACAGATACGCAGTATTTT
CASSPRVPVFDTDTQYF
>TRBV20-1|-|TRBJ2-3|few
TGCAGTGCTAGAGTTGGGGGAGTGGGAACAGATACGCAGTATTTT
CSARVGGVGTDTQYF
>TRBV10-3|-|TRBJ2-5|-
TGTGCCAACGCCCCGGGTATACAAGAGACCCAGTACTTC
CANAPGIQETQYF
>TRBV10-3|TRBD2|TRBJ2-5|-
TGTGCCATCAGTGAGTCGGGACTAGACGGGGTTGGCCAGTACTTC
CAISESGLDGVGQYF
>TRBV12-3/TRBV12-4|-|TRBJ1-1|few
TGTGCCAGCAGTTTTTCGGCAGGGACTTATTCTGAAGCTTTCTTT
CASSFSAGTYSEAFF
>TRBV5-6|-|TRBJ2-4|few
TGTGCCAGCAGCTTGGTCGGTCAGAAAAACATTCAGTACTTC
CASSLVGQKNIQYF
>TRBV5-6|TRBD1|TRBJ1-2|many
TGTGCCAGCAGCTTCGGACAGGCGAACTATGGCTACACCTTC
CASSFGQANYGYTF
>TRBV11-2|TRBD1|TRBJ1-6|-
TGTGCCAGCAGCTGGCCCCGGGACAGTGGGGACCTTCATAATTCACCCCTCCACTTT
CASSWPRDSGDLHNSPLHF
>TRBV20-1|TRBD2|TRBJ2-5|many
TGCAGTGCTAGAGAACTAGCGGGGCTCCAAGAGACCCAGTACTTC
CSARELAGLQETQYF
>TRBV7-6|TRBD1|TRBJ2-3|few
TGTGCCAGCAGCTTCGGACAGGGAGCTAGCACAGATACGCAGTATTTT
CASSFGQGASTDTQYF
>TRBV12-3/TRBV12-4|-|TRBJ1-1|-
TGTGCCAGCAGTTTACTGGAGAACACTGAAGCTTTCTTT
CASSLLENTEAFF
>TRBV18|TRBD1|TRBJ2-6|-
TGTGCCAGCTCACCAAGGATTCGGCAGGGGGCTTTTGGGGCCAACGTCCTGACTTTC
CASSPRIRQGAFGANVLTF
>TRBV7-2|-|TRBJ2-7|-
TGTGCCAGCAGCAGAGCCTCGAAGGAGGGAGAGCAGTACTTC
CASSRASKEGEQYF